The rows below give T cell receptor beta chains drawn from one sample of a study of OX40 agonist ivuxolimab in advanced cancers. Here immunoSEQ multiplex PCR was the method, and the copy in TCRdb shows in-frame clones only, minus some. The data hold around 38,000 clones, with under 85% observed a single time. The sequences come from CD4+ or CD8+ T cells sorted from blood, collected in a trial of the OX40 agonist ivuxolimab. Receptors originate from an adult with an advanced solid tumor such as melanoma, head and neck, liver or kidney cancer. Both conserved end residues are part of each CDR3. The order of the fields is D gene, J gene, V gene, CDR3 DNA, CDR3 protein. The D gene is left open where the match is weak.

d_gene: NA
j_gene: TRBJ1-5
v_gene: TRBV30
CDR3nt: TGTGCCTGGAGTGGGACAGGCAATCAGCCCCAGCATTTT
CDR3aa: CAWSGTGNQPQHF

d_gene: NA
j_gene: TRBJ1-1
v_gene: TRBV7-3
CDR3nt: TGTGCCAGCAGCTTAGGGCAGATAGACACTGAAGCTTTCTTT
CDR3aa: CASSLGQIDTEAFF

d_gene: TRBD1
j_gene: TRBJ1-5
v_gene: TRBV19
CDR3nt: TGTGCCAGCCAAATCGACAGGGGCCAGCCCCAGCATTTT
CDR3aa: CASQIDRGQPQHF

d_gene: TRBD1
j_gene: TRBJ2-7
v_gene: TRBV7-6
CDR3nt: TGTGCCAGCAGCTCCGGCCCGGGGACAGTCTTCTACGAGCAGTACTTC
CDR3aa: CASSSGPGTVFYEQYF

d_gene: TRBD1
j_gene: TRBJ2-2
v_gene: TRBV6-5
CDR3nt: TGTGCCAGCTCCAACCGGGACAGGGGGGCCGGGGAGCTGTTTTTT
CDR3aa: CASSNRDRGAGELFF

d_gene: TRBD2
j_gene: TRBJ2-7
v_gene: TRBV7-9
CDR3nt: TGTGCCAGCAGCACCGGGACTAGCGGGGGGCGTTACCAGTACTTC
CDR3aa: CASSTGTSGGRYQYF

d_gene: NA
j_gene: TRBJ2-2
v_gene: TRBV7-3
CDR3nt: TGTGCCAGCAGCTACAAGGTCCCCGGGGAGCTGTTTTTT
CDR3aa: CASSYKVPGELFF

d_gene: NA
j_gene: TRBJ2-3
v_gene: TRBV18
CDR3nt: TGTGCCAGCTCACCACCGTACACAGATACGCAGTATTTT
CDR3aa: CASSPPYTDTQYF

d_gene: TRBD1
j_gene: TRBJ2-2
v_gene: TRBV5-1
CDR3nt: TGCGCCAGCAGCCTAGATACAGGGGACACCGGGGAGCTGTTTTTT
CDR3aa: CASSLDTGDTGELFF

d_gene: TRBD2
j_gene: TRBJ2-3
v_gene: TRBV7-2
CDR3nt: TGTGCCAGCAGCCCTGGGACTAGCGGATCTACAGATACGCAGTATTTT
CDR3aa: CASSPGTSGSTDTQYF

d_gene: NA
j_gene: TRBJ2-1
v_gene: TRBV2
CDR3nt: TGTGCCAGCAAGGAGGGAGCTTCCTACAATGAGCAGTTCTTC
CDR3aa: CASKEGASYNEQFF

d_gene: NA
j_gene: TRBJ1-2
v_gene: TRBV9
CDR3nt: TGTGCCAGCACGCCTCTTGGATGGGGGAACTATGGCTACACCTTC
CDR3aa: CASTPLGWGNYGYTF

d_gene: TRBD1
j_gene: TRBJ1-1
v_gene: TRBV5-6
CDR3nt: TGTGCCAGCAGCTGGACAGGGGCCCCTGAAGCTTTCTTT
CDR3aa: CASSWTGAPEAFF

d_gene: NA
j_gene: TRBJ2-3
v_gene: TRBV7-2
CDR3nt: TGTGCCAGCAGCCCCCGCAGGGACACAGATACGCAGTATTTT
CDR3aa: CASSPRRDTDTQYF

d_gene: NA
j_gene: TRBJ1-5
v_gene: TRBV6-5
CDR3nt: TGTGCCAGCAGCCCTAGGGGGGAGGCCCAGCCCCAGCATTTT
CDR3aa: CASSPRGEAQPQHF

d_gene: NA
j_gene: TRBJ2-5
v_gene: TRBV5-4
CDR3nt: TGTGCCAGCAGCTTGGGGCTATTAGAGACCCAGTACTTC
CDR3aa: CASSLGLLETQYF

d_gene: NA
j_gene: TRBJ1-4
v_gene: TRBV5-4
CDR3nt: TGTGCCAGCAGCACGCAGGGTAGAAAGGATGAAAAACTGTTTTTT
CDR3aa: CASSTQGRKDEKLFF

d_gene: TRBD1
j_gene: TRBJ2-7
v_gene: TRBV2
CDR3nt: TGTGCCAGCAGTGGACCGGGACAGGGAATTCCCTCCTACGAGCAGTACTTC
CDR3aa: CASSGPGQGIPSYEQYF

d_gene: NA
j_gene: TRBJ2-1
v_gene: TRBV15
CDR3nt: TGTGCCACCAGCAGGGGACGGGAGACCACCTACAATGAGCAGTTCTTC
CDR3aa: CATSRGRETTYNEQFF

d_gene: TRBD1
j_gene: TRBJ2-7
v_gene: TRBV6-1
CDR3nt: TGTGCCAGCAGTGAATATGGGGACAGGGGATACTACGAGCAGTACTTC
CDR3aa: CASSEYGDRGYYEQYF

d_gene: NA
j_gene: TRBJ2-1
v_gene: TRBV15
CDR3nt: TGTGCCACCAGCAGAGATCAGGGCAGAGACAATGAGCAGTTCTTC
CDR3aa: CATSRDQGRDNEQFF